One TCR beta chain is described in this entry. Libraries were prepared by immunoSEQ multiplex PCR; TCRdb keeps only in-frame clonotypes and omits some of them. The table includes 240,000 or so clones, 80% to 85% detected once. The ends were cut back, 6 bases at V and 7 bases at J, with 16 bases in the middle. CDR3 size: 15 residues. Germline V gene data show CDR1 as KGHSH and CDR2 as LQKENI. This entry is derived from a study of blood T cell repertoires in COVID-19. Study summary: Spain, Italy and the United States supplied samples that represented acute and convalescent COVID-19. T cells, B-cell-depleted T cells, or PBMCs supplied cDNA or gDNA.

This sequence was found in a woman in her fifties or sixties with active or convalescent COVID-19. The genes are TRBV18 and TRBJ1-6; no firm D call. Specimen: peripheral blood. CDR3 DNA: TGTGCCAGCTCGGCCCCACGAGGGTTAAATTCACCCCTCCACTTT. Translated: CASSAPRGLNSPLHF.